This TCR beta chain was sequenced for a study of T-cell reconstitution after alpha-beta-depleted transplantation in children listed by TCRdb under 2016. For the study in its entirety: T-cell immune reconstitution after TCRalphabeta/CD19-depleted allogeneic hematopoietic cell transplantation in children was quantitatively tracked in the study by means of TCR repertoire profiling. What the work shows at the level of the full study, not this receptor alone: Over subsequent months, a decline in hyperexpanded clone frequencies was noted, and after one year, T-cell counts and TCRbeta diversity were mostly ascribed to newly produced T cells. The apparently early alphabetaT-cell count recovery about two months after transplant was reportedly dependent on only several hundred rapidly expanded clones derived from non-depleted graft cells. The high TCRbeta diversity at day 60 in some patients was ascribed to recipient T cells and intrathymic progenitors that had survived conditioning.

A note on this clonotype: Its antigen target is currently unknown. The sample holds no much larger clone one base away, and base qualities are not on file.

Sample treatment or condition, as interpreted from the label and publication: allogeneic hematopoietic cell transplantation with graft depleted of TCRalphabeta T cells and CD19 B cells. TCRalphabeta/CD19-depleted allogeneic hematopoietic cell grafts were given to the transplant recipients, all of whom were children. Library construction relied on PCR. The run used an Illumina HiSeq 2500. Molecular barcoding was employed in the preparation of TCR libraries, with unique molecular identifiers being used to normalize TCRbeta repertoire quantification. TCRdb redid the processing of the public reads, applying fastp at Q25 and MiXCR, and retained in-frame beta chains. Rows with a matching CDR3 protein are joined into one entry that keeps the most common DNA and genes. Here the sample has around 270,000 distinct CDR3 sequences; 7.5% to 9% occur a single time. About 9.3% of the sample is taken by the ten largest.

V is shortened by 6 bases, J by 4 bases, and the region joining them spans 30 bases. From the cysteine up to the phenylalanine, the CDR3 has a length of 19 residues. CDR3 DNA is the only sequence kept; it has 57 bases, read in frame from the first base. The source of this sequence is a female patient aged 2-15 years who had a stem cell transplant for Fanconi anemia, so the T cells may come from the graft donor. The chain couples TRBV12-3 or TRBV12-4 to TRBJ1-1; the D gene cannot be resolved reliably. The sample consisted of peripheral blood, taken 360 days after TCRalphabeta/CD19-depleted stem cell transplant. The DNA is TGTGCCAGCAGCTCTTTAGTTTCCCCGTCTGGCGGCTCAAGCACTGAAGCTTTCTTT. Translated, this gives CASSSLVSPSGGSSTEAFF.